Presented here are 23 T cell receptor beta chains from one specimen sequenced in a study of radiotherapy plus CTLA-4 blockade in lung cancer. The data were produced by immunoSEQ multiplex PCR, yet TCRdb's version contains in-frame clones alone and is incomplete. Of 40,000 to 50,000 clones listed, about 81% are singletons. The starting material was peripheral blood, obtained from a patient treated with radiotherapy plus ipilimumab. The origin of the receptors is a human donor with non-small cell lung cancer who had stable disease on radiotherapy plus ipilimumab.

This chain uses TRBV2 with TRBJ1-1; 8 bases agree with TRBD1. Germline CDR1 is SNHLY and CDR2 is FYNNEI. This CDR3 contains 14 residues. With 7 bases clipped from V and 1 base from J, the junction kept 5 bases outside the gene matches. CDR3 DNA: TGTGCCAGCACCAGTCAGGGGGCGAACACTGAAGCTTTCTTT. Its translation is CASTSQGANTEAFF.

The chain couples TRBV28 to TRBJ2-5, with no clear D. From germline, CDR1 is MDHEN and CDR2 SYDVKM. V dropped 11 bases and J dropped 5 bases, with 12 bases sitting between them. CDR3 size: 11 residues. Here the CDR3 reads CAVFSYETQYF. For the CDR3, the DNA is TGTGCCGTATTTAGCTACGAGACCCAGTACTTC.

The chain has TRBV11-2 and TRBJ2-2; 9 nucleotides line up with TRBD1. Germline V CDR1 and CDR2: SGHAT, FQNNGV. Unmatched junction bases numbered 4, after V lost 4 bases and J lost 1 base. This CDR3 spans 16 amino acids. The chain's CDR3 is CASSSGQGWNTGELFF. For the CDR3, the DNA is TGTGCCAGCAGCTCCGGACAGGGGTGGAACACCGGGGAGCTGTTTTTT.

This chain joins TRBV27 and TRBJ2-2, with a possible D match to TRBD2 (6 bases). V was shortened by 5 bases and J by 3 bases, with 16 bases between the two germline ends. This CDR3 region has 16 residues. Germline lookup yields CDR1 MNHEY and CDR2 SMNVEV (reference sequence). Here the CDR3 reads CASSPSLRGYTGELFF. DNA of the CDR3: TGTGCCAGCAGTCCCTCTTTGCGGGGATACACCGGGGAGCTGTTTTTT.

This chain links TRBV18 with TRBJ2-1, with 9 bases identical to TRBD1. CDR3 size: 17 residues. The V gene end was trimmed by 3 bases and the J gene end by 6 bases; junction bases not matched to a gene: 12. Germline CDR1 and CDR2: KGHSH and LQKENI. CDR3 protein: CASSPYTRQGVGNEQFF. CDR3 DNA: TGTGCCAGCTCACCTTATACCCGACAGGGGGTTGGCAATGAGCAGTTCTTC.

The rearrangement uses TRBV28 and TRBJ2-7; D unresolved. In germline, CDR1 is MDHEN, CDR2 SYDVKM. The CDR3 is made up of 13 amino acids. V was shortened by 8 bases and J by 0 bases, with 11 bases between the two germline ends. The CDR3 region has the DNA TGTGCCAGCTCCACGTACATCTCCTACGAGCAGTACTTC. Protein: CASSTYISYEQYF.

This rearrangement joins TRBV11-1 to TRBJ2-7; 7 bases agree with TRBD2. The germline V gene has CDR1 SGHAT and CDR2 FQDESV (reference sequence). The CDR3 is 15 residues long. V gave up 8 bases and J gave up 0 bases; unmatched junction bases: 10. For the CDR3, the DNA is TGTGCCAGCGGGGGGGTTGGCGGCAACTCCTACGAGCAGTACTTC. Its translation: CASGGVGGNSYEQYF.

Only a few counts were recorded for this clone. V usage is TRBV5-6 and J usage is TRBJ2-2; the match to TRBD2 covers 16 bases. In germline, CDR1 is SGHDT, CDR2 YYEEEE. The CDR3 runs to 19 residues. V lost 4 bases to trimming and J lost 3 bases; unmatched junction nucleotides: 9. The CDR3 coding sequence is TGTGCCAGCAGCACTTCCGGGACTAGCGGGAGGGCCCACACCGGGGAGCTGTTTTTT. Protein sequence: CASSTSGTSGRAHTGELFF.

The J gene is TRBJ2-2, the V gene TRBV28; 7 bases are a match to TRBD2. The V segment lost 6 bases and the J segment 4 bases; nucleotides outside the gene matches: 5. The germline gives CDR1 MDHEN, CDR2 SYDVKM. This CDR3 comprises 14 residues. The CDR3 is CASSGGYSTGELFF. Written as DNA, the CDR3 is TGTGCCAGCAGCGGGGGGTATTCCACCGGGGAGCTGTTTTTT.

This clone was seen only once. The gene calls are TRBV7-9 and TRBJ2-7, with 11 bases lining up with TRBD2. Germline CDR1 and CDR2: SEHNR and FQNEAQ (reference sequence). The CDR3 covers 14 residues. V gave up 6 bases and J gave up 3 bases; unmatched junction bases: 4. The CDR3 DNA is TGTGCCAGCAGGGAGACTAGCGGGGACTACGAGCAGTACTTC. Amino acids: CASRETSGDYEQYF.

The chain carries TRBV5-1 and TRBJ1-1; D is possibly TRBD1 (5 bases). Germline-derived CDR1 and CDR2 are SGHRS and YFSETQ. V was trimmed by 0 bases and J by 5 bases, leaving 11 bases between them. The CDR3 loop spans 14 amino acids. CDR3 loop: CASSLGGRRTEAFF. In DNA form, the CDR3 reads TGCGCCAGCAGCTTGGGGGGGAGGAGGACTGAAGCTTTCTTT.

The rearrangement joins TRBV27 to TRBJ2-7; D might be TRBD1 (6 bases). The CDR3 length is 15 residues. V was shortened by 5 bases and J by 5 bases, with 19 bases between the two germline ends. Germline V CDR1 and CDR2: MNHEY, SMNVEV (reference sequence). DNA for the CDR3: TGTGCCAGCAGTCAACCGAGGGCCTACAGGGACGAGCAGTACTTC. Protein: CASSQPRAYRDEQYF.

The gene calls are TRBV28 and TRBJ1-2; D unresolved. Germline lookup yields CDR1 MDHEN and CDR2 SYDVKM. This CDR3 contains 16 residues. V was shortened by 2 bases and J by 4 bases, with 17 bases between the two germline ends. CDR3 coding DNA: TGTGCCAGCAGTTTACCGGACGGGAGTTGGAGCTATGGCTACACCTTC. Translated: CASSLPDGSWSYGYTF.

In DNA, the CDR3 is TGTGCCAGCAGCTTAGATGCAGGGGGGGGCTACACCTTC. It translates to CASSLDAGGGYTF. This rearrangement joins TRBV7-2 to TRBJ1-2, with 7 nucleotides matching TRBD1. Germline loops: CDR1 SGHTA, CDR2 FQGNSA. The CDR3 extends over 13 amino acids. V was pared by 1 base and J by 8 bases, with 4 bases of the junction left unmatched.

V usage is TRBV28 and J usage is TRBJ1-2; no clear D. Germline V CDR1 and CDR2: MDHEN, SYDVKM. The CDR3 loop spans 12 amino acids. The V gene lost 8 bases and the J gene lost 4 bases, with 11 bases spanning the gap. The CDR3 nucleotides read TGTGCCAGCCGTGAATCGGGCTATGGCTACACCTTC. It translates to CASRESGYGYTF.

V gene TRBV18 combines with J gene TRBJ2-5; 7 positions match TRBD1. CDR1 KGHSH and CDR2 LQKENI come from the germline V gene. The length of the CDR3 is 16 residues. Trimming at V came to 3 bases and at J to 7 bases, leaving 14 bases not matched to a gene. The CDR3 loop is CASSPREQGLGGTQYF. The CDR3 region has the DNA TGTGCCAGCTCACCTCGGGAACAGGGGCTTGGTGGGACCCAGTACTTC.

This chain joins TRBV7-3 and TRBJ2-5; 11 positions agree with TRBD2. V was clipped by 4 bases and J by 5 bases; unmatched bases: 6. CDR3 length: 15 amino acids. Per germline, CDR1 SGHTA and CDR2 FQGTGA. Written as DNA, the CDR3 is TGTGCCAGCAGCTACATAGCGGGAGGGTTCGAGACCCAGTACTTC. It translates to CASSYIAGGFETQYF.

The chain couples TRBV27 to TRBJ1-3; D gene unclear. CDR1 is MNHEY and CDR2 is SMNVEV in the germline V gene (reference sequence). Trimming shortened V by 2 bases and J by 0 bases, and 11 bases separated the two germline ends. CDR3 size: 16 residues. In DNA form, the CDR3 reads TGTGCCAGCAGTTTAAGCTCCCCCCGCTCTGGAAACACCATATATTTT. Its protein is CASSLSSPRSGNTIYF.

V gene TRBV11-3 combines with J gene TRBJ2-5; 13 nucleotides line up with TRBD2. The V gene's germline CDR1 is SGHNT and CDR2 YENEEA. Trimming removed 5 bases from V and 5 bases from J; junction bases left unmatched: 11. The length of the CDR3 is 17 residues. CDR3 nucleotides: TGTGCCAGCAGCGGGCCCTCGGGACTAGCGGGACAGGAGACCCAGTACTTC. As protein: CASSGPSGLAGQETQYF.

The chain couples TRBV29-1 to TRBJ2-7, with 9 bases matching TRBD1. Trimming cost V 4 bases and J 6 bases; bases outside gene matches: 10. CDR1 is SQVTM and CDR2 is ANQGSEA in the germline V gene. The CDR3 consists of 14 residues. CDR3 amino acids: CSVGGGQGIGEQYF. The CDR3 coding sequence is TGCAGCGTTGGAGGAGGACAGGGGATAGGCGAGCAGTACTTC.

CDR3 loop: CASSLGAGGKNQPQHF. The CDR3 bases are TGCGCCAGCAGCTTGGGTGCAGGGGGCAAGAATCAGCCCCAGCATTTT. The gene calls are TRBV5-1 and TRBJ1-5; 8 bases match TRBD1. The CDR3 runs 16 residues. Germline V CDR1 and CDR2: SGHRS, YFSETQ. The V segment lost 0 bases and the J segment 4 bases; nucleotides outside the gene matches: 6.

This clone was detected once. The chain employs TRBV5-1 and TRBJ2-1; 9 positions match TRBD2. Trimming took 0 bases from V and 7 from J; bases not matched to a gene: 8. The CDR3 loop spans 16 amino acids. Germline assignment: CDR1 SGHRS and CDR2 YFSETQ. The CDR3 region is CASSLVASGVGNEQFF. The DNA for the CDR3 is TGCGCCAGCAGCTTGGTCGCTAGCGGGGTGGGAAATGAGCAGTTCTTC.

This sequence joins TRBV30 and TRBJ2-7, with D tentatively TRBD2 (6 bases). CDR3 size: 13 residues. Trimming took off 2 bases at V and 2 bases at J, with 10 bases between the two ends. Germline V gene sequence: CDR1 GTSNPN, CDR2 SVGIG (reference sequence). The CDR3 nucleotides read TGTGCCTGGAGTCTGGGGGGTACCTACGAGCAGTACTTC. Its protein product is CAWSLGGTYEQYF.